A single TCR beta chain is shown here with its context. Measured with immunoSEQ multiplex PCR; TCRdb has only the in-frame clones, and not every one. Among about 310,000 clones listed, around 89% were seen once. V was cut by 3 bases and J by 2 bases, with 8 bases left in between. There are 13 residues in the CDR3. This sample stems from a study of blood T cell repertoires in COVID-19. This TCR derives from a woman under 30 with acute COVID-19. The rearrangement joins TRBV12-3 or TRBV12-4 to TRBJ2-7; tentative D call: TRBD1 (5 bases). The sequenced sample consisted of PBMCs or T cells enriched from blood (not recorded which). CDR3 sequence: CASSFQGAYEQYF. Here the CDR3 DNA reads TGTGCCAGCAGTTTTCAGGGCGCCTACGAGCAGTACTTC.